What follows are 14 T cell receptor beta chains derived from one specimen sequenced in a study of PD-1 blockade in classical Hodgkin lymphoma. Generated by immunoSEQ multiplex PCR, the TCRdb table keeps only in-frame clones and is missing some. Of 47,000 or so clones in the sample, approximately 91% were seen once. Time point: newly diagnosed, previously untreated cHL patient sample. The sequenced sample was peripheral blood mononuclear cells (PBMCs). The receptors stem from a human donor with classical Hodgkin lymphoma.

This chain joins TRBV5-1 and TRBJ1-2, with a weak D call TRBD1 (5 bases). The length of the CDR3 is 15 residues. Germline V lookup: CDR1 SGHRS, CDR2 YFSETQ. Trimming left V 0 bases short and J 7 bases short, with 16 bases between. CDR3 residues: CASSLEWGDRSGYTF. In nucleotides, the CDR3 is TGCGCCAGCAGCTTGGAGTGGGGGGATCGGAGTGGCTACACCTTC.

This clone was detected once. The CDR3: CASSPDVGSYNEQFF. CDR3 sequence (DNA): TGCGCCAGCAGCCCGGACGTGGGGTCCTACAATGAGCAGTTCTTC. This chain connects TRBV5-1 to TRBJ2-1; D is ambiguous. Looked up from germline, CDR1 is SGHRS and CDR2 is YFSETQ. V was cut by 4 bases and J by 1 base, with 12 bases left in between. This CDR3 spans 15 amino acids.

The chain has TRBV15 and TRBJ1-1, with no clear D. CDR1 is LNHNV, CDR2 YYDKDF, per germline (reference sequence). The CDR3 totals 13 residues. V was shortened by 5 bases and J by 2 bases, with 9 bases between the two germline ends. CDR3 loop: CATSEDGNTEAFF. As DNA, the CDR3 is TGTGCCACCAGCGAAGACGGTAACACTGAAGCTTTCTTT.

This chain uses TRBV30 with TRBJ2-7; 7 nucleotides match TRBD1. The CDR3 loop spans 15 amino acids. V lost 2 bases, J lost 6 bases, and 13 bases stayed unmatched. In germline, CDR1 is GTSNPN, CDR2 SVGIG (reference sequence). This chain's CDR3 is CAWSPIDRETAEQYV. CDR3 in DNA: TGTGCCTGGAGTCCCATCGACAGGGAGACCGCCGAGCAGTACGTC.

The genes are TRBV6-4 and TRBJ2-1; TRBD2 aligns across 9 bases. V trimming: 5 bases; J trimming: 5 bases; junction bases outside the gene matches: 13. The CDR3 runs 17 residues. Looked up from germline, CDR1 is MRHNA and CDR2 is SNTAGT. The CDR3 nucleotides are TGTGCCAGCAGTCCCCGGCTAGCGGGAAGGTCGAACAATGAGCAGTTCTTC. This gives the protein CASSPRLAGRSNNEQFF.

CDR3 residues: CASTNGLYNEQFF. In DNA, the CDR3 is TGTGCCAGCACAAACGGACTATACAATGAGCAGTTCTTC. The rearrangement links TRBV6-5 to TRBJ2-1; a possible D gene is TRBD2 (6 bases). The germline V gene has CDR1 MNHEY and CDR2 SVGAGI. The CDR3 has 13 residues. With 7 bases removed from V and 4 bases from J, the gap between germline ends came to 11 bases.

The genes are TRBV6-5 and TRBJ2-5; a weak D match, TRBD2 (7 bases). Germline CDR1 and CDR2: MNHEY and SVGAGI. This CDR3 has 16 residues. V lost 0 bases and J lost 4, with 15 bases in between. CDR3 in DNA: TGTGCCAGCAGTTACTCATGGGGGGGCGTAGCAGAGACCCAGTACTTC. Translation: CASSYSWGGVAETQYF.

This chain connects TRBV30 to TRBJ1-1, with TRBD1 matching over 8 bases. This CDR3 region has 15 residues. The junction had 8 bases not matched to a gene; V was cut back by 1 base and J by 4 bases. Germline values: CDR1 GTSNPN, CDR2 SVGIG (reference sequence). The CDR3 loop is CAWSAQGQGGTEAFF. In DNA form, the CDR3 reads TGTGCCTGGAGTGCCCAAGGACAGGGCGGCACTGAAGCTTTCTTT.

This clone was seen only once. Other DNA variants within this sample encode the same CDR3. The chain links TRBV9 to TRBJ1-3; D is unresolved. The CDR3 length is 15 residues. V was shortened by 0 bases and J by 0 bases, with 7 bases between the two germline ends. Germline V gene sequence: CDR1 SGDLS, CDR2 YYNGEE. The CDR3 spells CASSVEGSSGNTIYF. The CDR3, as DNA: TGTGCCAGCAGCGTAGAGGGCAGCTCTGGAAACACCATATATTTT.

V is TRBV10-3 and J is TRBJ2-3; D is possibly TRBD2 (6 bases). This CDR3 has 16 amino acids. Germline V CDR1 and CDR2: ENHRY, SYGVKD. The ends were cut back, 3 bases at V and 1 base at J, with 14 bases in the middle. CDR3 protein: CAISETRGRGTDTQYF. The CDR3 DNA is TGTGCCATCAGTGAAACACGGGGGAGAGGCACAGATACGCAGTATTTT.

The chain carries TRBV2 and TRBJ2-5; the D gene could be TRBD1 or TRBD2 (6 bases each). Per germline, CDR1 SNHLY and CDR2 FYNNEI. V lost 7 bases and J lost 4, with 16 bases in between. CDR3 length: 14 amino acids. The CDR3: CASNLGGGGETQYF. The CDR3 DNA sequence: TGTGCCAGCAATCTGGGGGGCGGAGGAGAGACCCAGTACTTC.

The V and J genes are TRBV4-1 and TRBJ1-5, with D maybe TRBD1 (6 bases). Trimming pared 4 bases from V and 4 bases from J, leaving 14 bases between. CDR1 and CDR2 (germline): MGHRA, YSYEKL. The CDR3 has 15 amino acids. The CDR3 nucleotides are TGCGCCAGCAGCCGGGAGAGGGGGGGGAATCAGCCCCAGCATTTT. Translated: CASSRERGGNQPQHF.

The CDR3 DNA reads TGTGCCAGCCAACGTCAGGGGGATGAGCAGTTCTTC. Translation: CASQRQGDEQFF. The chain has TRBV2 and TRBJ2-1; 7 bases align to TRBD1. This CDR3 contains 12 residues. Germline values: CDR1 SNHLY, CDR2 FYNNEI. Trimming at V came to 8 bases and at J to 8 bases, leaving 6 bases not matched to a gene. Supplemented by reference TRBV2 and TRBJ2-1, the full variable domain reads EPEVTQTPSHQVTQMGQEVILRCVPISNHLYFYWYRQILGQKVEFLVSFYNNEISEKSEIFDDQFSVERPDGSNFTLKIRSTKLEDSAMYFCASQRQGDEQFFGPGTRLTVL.

This chain joins TRBV19 and TRBJ2-2; no definite D call. Germline V gives CDR1 LNHDA, CDR2 SQIVND (reference sequence). V was shortened by 10 bases and J by 2 bases, with 14 bases between the two germline ends. CDR3 length equals 14 residues. CDR3 region: CATGRQANTGELFF. The CDR3 nucleotides are TGTGCCACCGGAAGGCAAGCTAACACCGGGGAGCTGTTTTTT.